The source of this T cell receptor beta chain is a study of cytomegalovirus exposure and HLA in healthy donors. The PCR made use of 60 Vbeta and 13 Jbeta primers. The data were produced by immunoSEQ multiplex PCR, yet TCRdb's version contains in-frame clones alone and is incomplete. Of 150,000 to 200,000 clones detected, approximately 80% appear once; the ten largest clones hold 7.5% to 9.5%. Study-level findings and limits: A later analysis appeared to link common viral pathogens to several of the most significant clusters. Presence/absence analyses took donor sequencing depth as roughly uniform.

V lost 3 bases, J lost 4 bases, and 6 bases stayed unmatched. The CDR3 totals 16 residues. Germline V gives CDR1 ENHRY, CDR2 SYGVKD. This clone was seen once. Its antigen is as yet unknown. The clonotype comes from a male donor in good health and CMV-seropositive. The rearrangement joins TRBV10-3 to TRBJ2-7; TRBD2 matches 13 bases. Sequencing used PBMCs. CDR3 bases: TGTGCCATCAGTGACTGGACTAGCGGGAGAGGGTACGAGCAGTACTTC. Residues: CAISDWTSGRGYEQYF.